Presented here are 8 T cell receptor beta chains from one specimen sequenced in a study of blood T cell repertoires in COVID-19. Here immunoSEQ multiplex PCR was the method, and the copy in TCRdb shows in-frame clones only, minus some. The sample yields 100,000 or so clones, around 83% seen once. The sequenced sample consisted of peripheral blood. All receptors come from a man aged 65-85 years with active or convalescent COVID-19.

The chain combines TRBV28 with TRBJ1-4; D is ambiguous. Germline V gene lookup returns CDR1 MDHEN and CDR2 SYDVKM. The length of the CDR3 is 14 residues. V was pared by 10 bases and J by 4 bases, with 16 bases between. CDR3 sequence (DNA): TGTGCCACCTCGCCCCGTCAGAATAATGAAAAACTGTTTTTT. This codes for CATSPRQNNEKLFF.

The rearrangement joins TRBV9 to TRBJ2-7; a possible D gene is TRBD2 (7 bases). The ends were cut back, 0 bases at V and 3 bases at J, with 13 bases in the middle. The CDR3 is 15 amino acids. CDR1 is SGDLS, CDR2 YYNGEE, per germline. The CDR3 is CASSVGAGANYEQYF. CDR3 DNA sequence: TGTGCCAGCAGCGTAGGTGCGGGGGCCAACTACGAGCAGTACTTC.

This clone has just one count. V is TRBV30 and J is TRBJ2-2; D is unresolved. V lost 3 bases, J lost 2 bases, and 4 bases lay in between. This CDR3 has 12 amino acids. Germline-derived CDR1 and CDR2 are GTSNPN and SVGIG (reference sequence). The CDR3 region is CAWSRNTGELFF. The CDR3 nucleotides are TGTGCCTGGAGCAGAAACACCGGGGAGCTGTTTTTT. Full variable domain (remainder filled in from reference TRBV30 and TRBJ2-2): SQTIHQWPATLVQPVGSPLSLECTVEGTSNPNLYWYRQAAGRGLQLLFYSVGIGQISSEVPQNLSASRPQDRQFILSSKKLLLSDSGFYLCAWSRNTGELFFGEGSRLTVL.

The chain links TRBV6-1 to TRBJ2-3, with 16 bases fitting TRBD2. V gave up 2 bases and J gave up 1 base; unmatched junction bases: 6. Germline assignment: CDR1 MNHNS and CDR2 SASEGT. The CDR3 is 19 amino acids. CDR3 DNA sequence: TGTGCCAGCAGTGAAACCCCGGGACTAGCGGGGGGGGGCACAGATACGCAGTATTTT. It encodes CASSETPGLAGGGTDTQYF.

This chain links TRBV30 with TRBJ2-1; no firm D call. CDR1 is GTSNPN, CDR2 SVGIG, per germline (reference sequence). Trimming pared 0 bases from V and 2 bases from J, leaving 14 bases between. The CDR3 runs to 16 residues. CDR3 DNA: TGTGCCTGGAGTGTAGGTGGCGGAAACCCCTACAATGAGCAGTTCTTC. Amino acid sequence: CAWSVGGGNPYNEQFF.

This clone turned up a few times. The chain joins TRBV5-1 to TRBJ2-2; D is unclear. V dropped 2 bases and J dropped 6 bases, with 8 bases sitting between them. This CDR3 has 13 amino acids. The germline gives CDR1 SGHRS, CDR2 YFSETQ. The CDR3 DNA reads TGCGCCAGCAGCTTTGCTGGGCCCGGGGAGCTGTTTTTT. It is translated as CASSFAGPGELFF.

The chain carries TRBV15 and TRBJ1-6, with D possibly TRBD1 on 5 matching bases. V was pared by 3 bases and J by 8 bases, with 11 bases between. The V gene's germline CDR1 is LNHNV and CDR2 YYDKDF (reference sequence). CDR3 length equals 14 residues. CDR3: CATSSYQGDSPLHF. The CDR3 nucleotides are TGTGCCACCAGCAGTTACCAGGGTGATTCACCCCTCCACTTT.

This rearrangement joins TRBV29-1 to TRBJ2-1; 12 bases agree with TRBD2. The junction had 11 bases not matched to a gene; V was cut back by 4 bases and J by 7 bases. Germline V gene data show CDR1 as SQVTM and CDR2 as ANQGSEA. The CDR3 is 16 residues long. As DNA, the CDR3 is TGCAGCGTTGGCCCTAGCGGGGGGGGAATCCGGAATGAGCAGTTCTTC. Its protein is CSVGPSGGGIRNEQFF.